This entry describes one T cell receptor (beta chain). The data were obtained in a study of blood T cell repertoires in COVID-19. Across the whole study: From the United States, Italy and Spain came samples of acute and convalescent COVID-19.

The CDR3 totals 12 residues. Looked up from germline, CDR1 is SEHNR and CDR2 is FQNEAQ (reference sequence). V shed 3 bases, J shed 8 bases, and the junction held 1 base outside the gene matches. The method was immunoSEQ multiplex PCR; TCRdb's version includes in-frame clones alone and lacks a portion of them. The table lists 270,000 or so clones, roughly 91% of them singletons. The V gene is TRBV7-9, the J gene TRBJ2-1; TRBD1 aligns across 7 bases. The origin of this receptor is a woman aged 25 to 39 with COVID-19, enrolled during active disease. Specimen: peripheral blood. The CDR3 protein is CASSLGTDEQFF. In DNA form, the CDR3 reads TGTGCCAGCAGCTTGGGGACAGATGAGCAGTTCTTC.